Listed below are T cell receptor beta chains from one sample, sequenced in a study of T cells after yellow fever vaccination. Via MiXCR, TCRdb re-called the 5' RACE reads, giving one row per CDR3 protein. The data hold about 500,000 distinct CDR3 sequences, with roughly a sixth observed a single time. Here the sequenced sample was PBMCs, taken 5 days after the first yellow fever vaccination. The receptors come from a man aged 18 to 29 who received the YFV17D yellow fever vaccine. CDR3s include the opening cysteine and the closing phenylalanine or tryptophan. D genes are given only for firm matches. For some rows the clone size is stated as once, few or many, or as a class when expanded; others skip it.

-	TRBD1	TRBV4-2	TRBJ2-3	TGTGCCAGCAGCCAGGACCGAGACAGGGAGAGGGCAGATACGCAGTATTTT	CASSQDRDRERADTQYF
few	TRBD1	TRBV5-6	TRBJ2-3	TGTGCCAGCAGATTGCCGGGACAGGCCCGAGATACGCAGTATTTT	CASRLPGQARDTQYF
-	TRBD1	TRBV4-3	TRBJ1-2	TGCGCCAGCAGCCAAGATCAAGGACAGGGCTATGGCTACACCTTC	CASSQDQGQGYGYTF
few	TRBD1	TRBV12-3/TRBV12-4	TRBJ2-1	TGTGCCAGCAGTTTAAAGGGACAGAGCTTTAACGAGCAGTTCTTC	CASSLKGQSFNEQFF
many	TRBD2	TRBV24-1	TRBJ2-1	TGTGCCACCAGTGATTCGGCTAGCGGGAACAATGAGCAGTTCTTC	CATSDSASGNNEQFF
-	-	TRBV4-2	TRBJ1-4	TGTGCCAGCAGTTACCAGGGTCGCCAAAATGAAAAACTGTTTTTT	CASSYQGRQNEKLFF
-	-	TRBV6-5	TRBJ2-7	TGTGCCAGCAGTTCTTATTCGGCTATTAACGAGCAGTACTTC	CASSSYSAINEQYF
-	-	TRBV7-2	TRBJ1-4	TGTGCCAGCATGGGCAGGGCCTCAACTAATGAAAAACTGTTTTTT	CASMGRASTNEKLFF
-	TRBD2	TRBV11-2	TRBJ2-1	TGTGCCAGCAGCCCCACCCGGGGGGGTTACAATGAGCAGTTCTTC	CASSPTRGGYNEQFF
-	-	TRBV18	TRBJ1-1	TGTGCCAGCTCACCGGTTGGCAGGGGTGACACTGAAGCTTTCTTT	CASSPVGRGDTEAFF
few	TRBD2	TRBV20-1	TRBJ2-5	TGCAGTGCTAGAGGAATAGCGGGGGGCCAAGAGACCCAGTACTTC	CSARGIAGGQETQYF
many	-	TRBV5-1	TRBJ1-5	TGCGCCAGCAGCTTGGATGGGGAGGCAGGTCAGCCCCAGCATTTT	CASSLDGEAGQPQHF